This TCR beta chain was captured in a study of T cell responses to AZD1222 COVID-19 vaccine. Study summary: Second-dose groups at about 4 or about 12 weeks were pooled.

Only in-frame clones appear in the TCRdb table, and some are missing; sequencing was by immunoSEQ multiplex PCR. The sample lists about 150,000 clones, about nine tenths seen once, with roughly 4.7% in the top ten. In regard to this clone: No antigen is known for it.

Study results and limitations: White British donors predominated, females outnumbered males, and clonal diversity was possibly underestimated.

This specimen was peripheral blood, taken on day 0 of AZD1222 vaccination. This sequence was found in an adult in good health.

CDR3 in DNA: TGTGCCAGCAGTTATCCCCCCCTAGGTAGCGGAAATCTTAGAGTCTCCTACAATGAGCAGTTCTTC. This translates into CASSYPPLGSGNLRVSYNEQFF. V and J are TRBV28 and TRBJ2-1; maybe TRBD2 (6 bases). CDR3 length: 22 residues. Trimming cost V 4 bases and J 0 bases, with 31 bases left between them. Germline V gives CDR1 MDHEN, CDR2 SYDVKM.